The TCR beta chain described here comes from a study of identical twins. Study-level findings and limits: Alpha sequences out of frame and shared by twins had excess low generation probability.

CDR3 length equals 15 residues. Germline V gene data show CDR1 as MNHNS and CDR2 as SASEGT. V shed 6 bases and J shed 4 bases, with 15 bases lying between them. Template switching supplied a universal primer site; unique molecular identifiers were carried on the cDNA. TCRdb called the 5' RACE reads again in MiXCR, with one record for every CDR3 protein. In the table there are under 500,000 distinct CDR3 sequences, 13% to 15% of which are singletons. As for this clonotype: The antigen is unknown.

Among all donors, each was a healthy Caucasian. A further study also used this sample, focusing on yellow fever vaccine responses in identical twins.

The rearrangement uses TRBV6-1 and TRBJ1-4; unclear D gene. The sequenced sample was CD4+ T cells sorted from blood. This TCR was recovered from a woman aged 18-29 years in good health. The CDR3 reads CASSLVPDHNEKLFF. CDR3 in DNA: TGTGCCAGCAGCCTCGTCCCGGACCATAATGAAAAACTGTTTTTT.